This T cell receptor (beta chain) was sequenced for a study of blood T cell repertoires in COVID-19. Study-wide context: Nucleic acid was either cDNA or gDNA, and it came from T cells, B-cell-depleted T cells, or PBMCs.

Recruited during active infection, patients (from Seattle) were subsequently followed longitudinally. Using immunoSEQ multiplex PCR, the repertoire was profiled, and TCRdb retains in-frame clones only, with some absent. The sample records under 90,000 clones, roughly 90% being singletons. The sample comprised peripheral blood. The TCR sequence derives from a man aged 35 to 55 with COVID-19, enrolled during active disease.

CDR3 loop: CASSPGTGRQPQHF. CDR3 nucleotide sequence: TGTGCCAGCAGCCCCGGGACAGGGAGACAGCCCCAGCATTTT. This rearrangement joins TRBV7-9 to TRBJ1-5; 9 bases align to TRBD1. Germline CDR1 reads SEHNR; CDR2 reads FQNEAQ (reference sequence). J gave up 7 bases and V 5 bases, and 6 bases lay outside the gene matches. The CDR3 sequence is 14 residues long.